These T cell receptor beta chains were read from a single sample in a study of human T cells and chemical hapten exposure. Each CDR3 protein gets one entry after TCRdb re-called the RACE reads with MiXCR. The data contain tens of thousands of distinct CDR3 sequences, roughly 12% of them seen just once; the ten biggest clones take up roughly 3.6%. The specimen comprised whole blood, sampled in connection with sensitization to the hapten diphenylcyclopropenone (DPC). The receptors come from a woman aged 60-75 years with alopecia areata. Some clones in this sample may be carry-over from other donors' samples. Both conserved end residues are part of each CDR3. D genes are given only for firm matches. Clone size appears in some rows only: once, few, many, or a class for an expanded clone.

>many|TRBD1|TRBV7-6|TRBJ2-2
TGTGCCAGCAGCATTGGACAGGGTGGCGGGGAGCTGTTTTTT
CASSIGQGGGELFF
>few|TRBD1|TRBV12-3/TRBV12-4|TRBJ1-2
TGTGCCAGCAGTTTTTTACAGGGGAGGGATGGCTACACCTTC
CASSFLQGRDGYTF
>-|TRBD2|TRBV4-2|TRBJ2-1
TGTGCCAGCAGCCCCACTAGCGGGGGGAACAATGAGCAGTTCTTC
CASSPTSGGNNEQFF
>-|-|TRBV20-1|TRBJ2-6
TGCAGTGCTAGCAGGGCTTCTGGGGCCAACGTCCTGACTTTC
CSASRASGANVLTF
>-|-|TRBV7-3|TRBJ2-2
TGTGCCAGCAGCTTGTCGCCTAGCGCGAACACCGGGGAGCTGTTTTTT
CASSLSPSANTGELFF
>-|-|TRBV5-1|TRBJ2-3
TGCGCCAGCAGCTTTTCAGGGGCGCGGACAGATACGCAGTATTTT
CASSFSGARTDTQYF
>many|TRBD2|TRBV5-6|TRBJ2-1
TGTGCCAGCAGCTTGGTTGTCAGCGGGGCTTACAATGAGCAGTTCTTC
CASSLVVSGAYNEQFF
>many|TRBD2|TRBV5-1|TRBJ2-5
TGCGCCAGCAGCAATGGCCTTAGCGGGGTGTTGGAGACCCAGTACTTC
CASSNGLSGVLETQYF
>many|TRBD1|TRBV3-1|TRBJ2-7
TGTGCCAGCAGCCAAATCCGGACAGGAGCCGAGCAGTACTTC
CASSQIRTGAEQYF
>-|-|TRBV3-1|TRBJ1-1
TGTGCCAGCAGCCCAGGGGTTTTGAATCCGAACACTGAAGCTTTCTTT
CASSPGVLNPNTEAFF
>many|-|TRBV7-8|TRBJ2-5
TGTGCCAGCAGCTTAGCGTACGGGGAAGAGACCCAGTACTTC
CASSLAYGEETQYF
>-|TRBD1|TRBV7-3|TRBJ2-5
TGTGCCAGCAGCCCACACAGGGGGCAAGAGACCCAGTACTTC
CASSPHRGQETQYF
>many|-|TRBV20-1|TRBJ1-5
TGCAGTGCTAGCGGGGGCGGGCAGCCCCAGCATTTT
CSASGGGQPQHF
>few|TRBD1|TRBV5-1|TRBJ1-4
TGCGCCAGCAGCGCACGACAGGGCACAACTAATGAAAAACTGTTTTTT
CASSARQGTTNEKLFF
>few|TRBD2|TRBV29-1|TRBJ2-7
TGCAGCGCTCGAGGCGGGGGGAACTACGAGCAGTACTTC
CSARGGGNYEQYF
>many|-|TRBV7-9|TRBJ2-1
TGTGCCAGCAGCCCCCCTGGGGGTTCCTACAATGAGCAGTTCTTC
CASSPPGGSYNEQFF
>few|TRBD1|TRBV6-5|TRBJ1-4
TGTGCCAGCAGCCGACAGGGGGCTAATGAAAAACTGTTTTTT
CASSRQGANEKLFF
>few|-|TRBV7-9|TRBJ1-1
TGTGCCAGCAGTCCATGGGACAACACTGAAGCTTTCTTT
CASSPWDNTEAFF
>many|TRBD2|TRBV2|TRBJ2-5
TGTGCCAGCAGTGAATCGACTAGCGGGGGGGCTCGGAAGACCCAGTACTTC
CASSESTSGGARKTQYF
>few|-|TRBV7-9|TRBJ1-1
TGTGCCAGCAGCTTAATGGACACTGAAGCTTTCTTT
CASSLMDTEAFF
>-|-|TRBV3-1|TRBJ1-1
TGTGCCAGCAGCCAAATCCTCTCTGGGATGGGCACTGAAGCTTTCTTT
CASSQILSGMGTEAFF
>once|-|TRBV27|TRBJ2-3
TGTGCCAGCACCTTTATTGGGGCAGATACGCAGTATTTT
CASTFIGADTQYF
>few|TRBD1|TRBV6-4|TRBJ1-5
TGTGCCAGCAGGACCAGACCGGGACAGGGTAGCAATCAGCCCCAGCATTTT
CASRTRPGQGSNQPQHF
>-|-|TRBV12-3/TRBV12-4|TRBJ1-5
TGTGCCAACAGTTTCGAGGAGGATCAGCCCCAGCATTTT
CANSFEEDQPQHF
>-|TRBD1|TRBV18|TRBJ2-7
TGTGCCAGCTCACCCAATGGACAGGGGTCTAACGAGCAGTACTTC
CASSPNGQGSNEQYF
>many|TRBD1|TRBV7-2|TRBJ2-7
TGTGCCAGCAGCGAACCGGGACAGGTCCGTTCCTACGAGCAGTACTTC
CASSEPGQVRSYEQYF
>many|-|TRBV11-2|TRBJ2-5
TGTGCCAGCAGACCCAGAACCCGGGACTCACAAGAGACCCAGTACTTC
CASRPRTRDSQETQYF
>-|-|TRBV9|TRBJ2-3
TGTGCCAGCAGCGTAGCTCTCCCAGGGGGGGTCGGCACAGATACGCAGTATTTT
CASSVALPGGVGTDTQYF
>few|TRBD2|TRBV7-2|TRBJ2-5
TGTGCCAGCAGCCGTTTTAGCGGGGGGGCTTCGGAGACCCAGTACTTC
CASSRFSGGASETQYF
>many|-|TRBV29-1|TRBJ2-5
TGCAGCGTTGGGGACGGTGGGACCCAGTACTTC
CSVGDGGTQYF
>-|TRBD2|TRBV3-1|TRBJ2-5
TGTGCCAGCAGCCAACTAGCGGGGGTCCAAGAGACCCAGTACTTC
CASSQLAGVQETQYF
>-|TRBD1|TRBV28|TRBJ2-7
TGTGCCAGCAGGAGGACAGGTTTCTACGAGCAGTACTTC
CASRRTGFYEQYF
>many|-|TRBV20-1|TRBJ2-5
TGCAGTGCTAGGGCCCGGGACCCCGTCGTCGGGGCCCAGTACTTC
CSARARDPVVGAQYF
>-|TRBD2|TRBV5-4|TRBJ2-5
TGTGCCAGCAGCTTGCAGCGGGGGGGCTCAGAGACCCAGTACTTC
CASSLQRGGSETQYF
>few|-|TRBV12-3/TRBV12-4|TRBJ2-3
TGTGCCAGCAGTTTTAGGGCGGGAGATACGCAGTATTTT
CASSFRAGDTQYF
>-|TRBD2|TRBV9|TRBJ2-3
TGTGCCAGCAGCGTAGTATTGGGACTAGCAGCAGATACGCAGTATTTT
CASSVVLGLAADTQYF
>many|TRBD1|TRBV2|TRBJ1-2
TGTGCCAGCAGTACTCGGACAGGGTCAAATGGCTACACCTTC
CASSTRTGSNGYTF
>few|-|TRBV12-3/TRBV12-4|TRBJ1-5
TGTGCCAGCAGTTTCCAAGGGGCCACGACCAATCAGCCCCAGCATTTT
CASSFQGATTNQPQHF
>few|-|TRBV18|TRBJ2-7
TGTGCCAGCTCACCGACCGGGACCGAGGATTGGAAAGAGCAGTACTTC
CASSPTGTEDWKEQYF
>few|TRBD2|TRBV7-9|TRBJ2-2
TGTGCCAGCAGACTCCCGGGACTAGCGGACCCAAGCAACACCGGGGAGCTGTTTTTT
CASRLPGLADPSNTGELFF
>few|-|TRBV29-1|TRBJ2-5
TGCAGCGCCAAAGGGCAGATTCAAGAGACCCAGTACTTC
CSAKGQIQETQYF
>few|-|TRBV20-1|TRBJ1-5
TGCAGTGCTAGAGTGGCAGGGAGACTGGTGGGCAATCAGCCCCAGCATTTT
CSARVAGRLVGNQPQHF
>few|-|TRBV12-5|TRBJ1-1
TGTGCTAGTGTCCCCGAGGGGGGTGCGGCTTTCTTT
CASVPEGGAAFF
>-|TRBD1|TRBV11-1|TRBJ1-1
TGTGCCAGCAGCAAGGGACAGCCGAACACTGAAGCTTTCTTT
CASSKGQPNTEAFF
>-|-|TRBV7-9|TRBJ2-5
TGTGCCAGCGTACCCCCCTCGGAGGAAACCCAGTACTTC
CASVPPSEETQYF
>-|TRBD1|TRBV5-1|TRBJ1-1
TGCGCCAGCAGCTTCCGGGACAGGGTCACTGAAGCTTTCTTT
CASSFRDRVTEAFF
>few|TRBD1|TRBV6-6|TRBJ2-7
TGTGCCAGCAGTCGGGGACAGGAACGCGAGCAGTACTTC
CASSRGQEREQYF